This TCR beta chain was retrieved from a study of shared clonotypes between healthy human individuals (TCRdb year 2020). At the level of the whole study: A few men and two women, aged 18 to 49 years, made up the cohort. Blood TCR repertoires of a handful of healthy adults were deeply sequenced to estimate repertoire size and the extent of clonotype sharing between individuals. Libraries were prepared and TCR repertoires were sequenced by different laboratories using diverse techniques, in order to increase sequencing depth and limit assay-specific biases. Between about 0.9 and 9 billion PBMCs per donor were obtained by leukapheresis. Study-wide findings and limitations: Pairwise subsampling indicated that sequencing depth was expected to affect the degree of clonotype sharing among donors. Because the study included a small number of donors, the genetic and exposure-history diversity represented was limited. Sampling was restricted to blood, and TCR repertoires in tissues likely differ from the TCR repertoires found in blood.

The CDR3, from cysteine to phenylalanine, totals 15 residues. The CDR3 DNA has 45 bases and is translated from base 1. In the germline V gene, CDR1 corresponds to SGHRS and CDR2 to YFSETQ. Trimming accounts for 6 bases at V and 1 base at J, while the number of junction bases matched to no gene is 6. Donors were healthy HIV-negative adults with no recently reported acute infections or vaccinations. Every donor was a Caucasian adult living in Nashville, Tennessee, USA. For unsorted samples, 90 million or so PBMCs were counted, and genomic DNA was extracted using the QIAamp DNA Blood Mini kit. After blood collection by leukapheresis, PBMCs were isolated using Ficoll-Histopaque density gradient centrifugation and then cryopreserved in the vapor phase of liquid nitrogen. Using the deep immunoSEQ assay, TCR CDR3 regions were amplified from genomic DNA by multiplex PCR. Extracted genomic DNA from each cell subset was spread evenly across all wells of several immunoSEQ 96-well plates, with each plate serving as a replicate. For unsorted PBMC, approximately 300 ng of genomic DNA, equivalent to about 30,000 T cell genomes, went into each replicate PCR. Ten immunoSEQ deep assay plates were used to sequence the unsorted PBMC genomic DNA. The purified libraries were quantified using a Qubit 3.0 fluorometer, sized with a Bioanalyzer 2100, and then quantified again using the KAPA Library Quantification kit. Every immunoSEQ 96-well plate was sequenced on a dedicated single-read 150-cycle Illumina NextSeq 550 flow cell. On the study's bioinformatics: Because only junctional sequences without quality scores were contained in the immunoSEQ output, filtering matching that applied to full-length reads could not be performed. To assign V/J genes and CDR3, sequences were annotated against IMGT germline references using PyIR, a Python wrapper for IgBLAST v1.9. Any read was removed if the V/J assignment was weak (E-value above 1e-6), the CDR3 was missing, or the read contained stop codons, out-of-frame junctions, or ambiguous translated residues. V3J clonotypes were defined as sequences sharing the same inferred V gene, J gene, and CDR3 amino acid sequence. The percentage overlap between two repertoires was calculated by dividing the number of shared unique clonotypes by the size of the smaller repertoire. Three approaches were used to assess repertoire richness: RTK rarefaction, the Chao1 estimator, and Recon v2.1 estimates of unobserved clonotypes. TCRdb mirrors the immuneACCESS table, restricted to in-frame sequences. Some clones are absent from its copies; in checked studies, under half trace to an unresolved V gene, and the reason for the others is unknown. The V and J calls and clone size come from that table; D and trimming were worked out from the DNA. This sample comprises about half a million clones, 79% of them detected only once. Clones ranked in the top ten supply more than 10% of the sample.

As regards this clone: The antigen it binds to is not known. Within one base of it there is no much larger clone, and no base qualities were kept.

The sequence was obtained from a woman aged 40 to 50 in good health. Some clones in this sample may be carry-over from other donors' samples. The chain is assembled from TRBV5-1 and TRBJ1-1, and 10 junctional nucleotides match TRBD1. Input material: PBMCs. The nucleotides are TGCGCCAGCATGATGACAGGGGGCGGGAACACTGAAGCTTTCTTT. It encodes CASMMTGGGNTEAFF.